This T cell receptor (beta chain) is from a study of siplizumab effects on memory and regulatory T cells. Some clones are missing from TCRdb's copy, which holds only in-frame ones; the method was immunoSEQ multiplex PCR. The sample yields approximately 100,000 clones, about 91% seen once. The germline V gene has CDR1 SGHRS and CDR2 YFSETQ. After removal of 3 bases from V and 7 bases from J, the junction contained 8 bases not matched to a gene. The CDR3 sequence is 15 residues long. This chain uses TRBV5-1 with TRBJ2-1; the match to TRBD1 covers 9 bases. Sequencing was performed on Tregs sorted from blood. The TCR originated in a human donor in good health. The CDR3 reads CASSSTGGGGNEQFF. The CDR3 coding sequence is TGCGCCAGCAGCTCTACAGGGGGCGGTGGAAATGAGCAGTTCTTC.